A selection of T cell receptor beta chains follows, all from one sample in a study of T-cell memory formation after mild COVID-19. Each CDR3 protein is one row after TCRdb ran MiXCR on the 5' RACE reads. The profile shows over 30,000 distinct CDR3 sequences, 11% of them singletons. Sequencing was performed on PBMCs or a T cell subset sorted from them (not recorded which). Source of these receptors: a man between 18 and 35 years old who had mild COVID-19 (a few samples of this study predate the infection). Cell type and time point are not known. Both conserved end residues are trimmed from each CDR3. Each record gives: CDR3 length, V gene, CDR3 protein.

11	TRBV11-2	ASSAGVNRGYT
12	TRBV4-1	ASSQDPSSYGYT
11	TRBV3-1	ASSQGGVQPQH
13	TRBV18	ASSPLTGRNYGYT
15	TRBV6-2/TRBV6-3	ASSSLTSGGISYEQY
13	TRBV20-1	SAQKGRAGGYEQY
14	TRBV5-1	ASSLWTGGFTDTQY
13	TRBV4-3	ASSLSVGIDTEAF
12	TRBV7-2	ASEGQAGGETQY
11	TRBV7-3	ASSWRWDSPLH
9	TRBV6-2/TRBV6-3	ASSLWYEQF
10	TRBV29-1	SASSVGTEAF
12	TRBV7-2	ASSSVSSYNEQF
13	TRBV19	ASSSRGSGANVLT
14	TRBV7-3	ASSLRGGSNTGELF
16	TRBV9	ASSVGLAGGVNTGELF
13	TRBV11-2	ASSLDLGGGQTQY
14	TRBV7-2	ASSYTTGGSGNTIY
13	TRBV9	ASSVVGGQSETQY
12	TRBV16	ASSQSRSGNTIY
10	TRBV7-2	ASSLVGGELF
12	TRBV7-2	ASSPTTSTDTQY
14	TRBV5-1	ASTDLMDGGLVSLH
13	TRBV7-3	ASSLQGGGNSPLH
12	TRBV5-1	ASSLLGAGETQY
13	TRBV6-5	ASSRTIIKGSGYT
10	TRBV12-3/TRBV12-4	ASSLPDKKLF
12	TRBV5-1	ASGDRALTDTQY
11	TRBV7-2	ASSRGQGQGYT
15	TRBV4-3	ASSQSETGSSYNEQF
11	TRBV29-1	SAVRGRTYGYT
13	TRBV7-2	ASSPPWSRLNGYT
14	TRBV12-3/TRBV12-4	ASTLRSGGAGDTQY
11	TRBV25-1	ASSLVYRETQY
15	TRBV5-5	ASSSRVGGLAINEQF
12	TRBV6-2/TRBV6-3	ASSQTLAKNIQY
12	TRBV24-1	ATSDPGSRRELF
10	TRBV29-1	SGSADQETQY
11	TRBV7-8	ASSPYTVVTLS
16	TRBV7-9	ASSGRDRGNPGANVLT
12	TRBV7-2	ASSFGDSSYEQY
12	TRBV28	ASGLLSSNQPQH